The 26 T cell receptor beta chains below were found in one sample sequenced in a study of shared clonotypes between healthy human individuals. Here immunoSEQ multiplex PCR was the method, and the copy in TCRdb shows in-frame clones only, minus some. The sample has around 2.3 million clones; more than 90% are singletons. Sequencing was carried out using naive CD4+ T cells sorted from blood. Regarding subset: CD45RA+ positively selected. Receptors were obtained from a man aged 18 to 29 in good health.

A word on this clone: The sample carries other DNA sequences with the same CDR3. The chain combines TRBV4-1 with TRBJ2-6, with TRBD1 identical over 7 bases. Trimming cost V 0 bases and J 1 base; bases outside gene matches: 9. The CDR3 totals 19 residues. Germline V gene data show CDR1 as MGHRA and CDR2 as YSYEKL. Here the CDR3 DNA reads TGCGCCAGCAGCCAAGATCGTGACAGGGTAAAGTCTGGGGCCAACGTCCTGACTTTC. Protein sequence: CASSQDRDRVKSGANVLTF.

The gene calls are TRBV4-1 and TRBJ1-3; D gene uncertain. The germline V gene has CDR1 MGHRA and CDR2 YSYEKL. The CDR3 covers 15 residues. The V and J ends lost 1 base and 3 bases respectively, with 10 bases between them. DNA for the CDR3: TGCGCCAGCAGCCAAGGTCTACGTAATGGAAACACCATATATTTT. Its protein product is CASSQGLRNGNTIYF.

The chain is built from TRBV2 and TRBJ2-3; D might be TRBD1 (5 bases). V gave up 3 bases and J gave up 4 bases, with 8 bases separating them. The germline V gene encodes CDR1 SNHLY and CDR2 FYNNEI. The CDR3 has 13 residues. The CDR3 DNA sequence: TGTGCCAGCAGTGATGGGGCCGCAGATACGCAGTATTTT. Translation: CASSDGAADTQYF. Variable domain in full (rest from reference TRBV2 and TRBJ2-3): EPEVTQTPSHQVTQMGQEVILRCVPISNHLYFYWYRQILGQKVEFLVSFYNNEISEKSEIFDDQFSVERPDGSNFTLKIRSTKLEDSAMYFCASSDGAADTQYFGPGTRLTVL.

The genes are TRBV6-5 and TRBJ1-6; perhaps TRBD1 as D (6 bases). The germline V gene has CDR1 MNHEY and CDR2 SVGAGI. V lost 7 bases, J lost 7 bases, and 14 bases lay in between. The CDR3 spans 14 residues. The CDR3 loop reads CASTFGGLNSPLHF. CDR3 in DNA: TGTGCCAGCACCTTCGGGGGCCTGAATTCACCCCTCCACTTT.

The J gene is TRBJ2-3, the V gene TRBV5-4; D may be TRBD1 (6 bases). CDR1 and CDR2 from the germline V gene are SGHNT and YYREEE (reference sequence). Trimming stripped 1 base from V and 3 bases from J, with 9 bases between. The CDR3 is made up of 14 amino acids. The CDR3 sequence is CASSLLQGTDTQYF. DNA for the CDR3: TGTGCCAGCAGCTTGCTACAGGGTACAGATACGCAGTATTTT.

The genes are TRBV7-9 and TRBJ1-2; D call uncertain. The germline CDR1 and CDR2 sequences are SEHNR and FQNEAQ (reference sequence). CDR3 length equals 13 residues. V was trimmed by 4 bases and J by 3 bases, leaving 9 bases between them. The DNA of the CDR3 is TGTGCCAGCAGCTACGGAGAGGACTATGGCTACACCTTC. It translates to CASSYGEDYGYTF.

The V call is TRBV28, the J call TRBJ1-2; D is unresolved. The V gene's germline CDR1 is MDHEN and CDR2 SYDVKM. The CDR3 length is 15 residues. The V end was cut by 4 bases, the J end by 4 bases, with 16 bases between. CDR3 in DNA: TGTGCCAGCAGTTCCGAGACAATTGTGGTCTATGGCTACACCTTC. Translation gives CASSSETIVVYGYTF.

Concerning this clone itself: The sample has other DNA sequences that encode this CDR3 too. The chain recombines TRBV11-2 with TRBJ1-6, with 7 bases lining up with TRBD1. The CDR3 is made up of 14 amino acids. CDR1 and CDR2 from the germline V gene are SGHAT and FQNNGV. The J segment lost 6 bases and the V segment lost 1 base, leaving 0 bases of the junction unmatched. This CDR3 reads CASSLGQGNSPLHF. As DNA, the CDR3 is TGTGCCAGCAGCTTAGGACAGGGTAATTCACCCCTCCACTTT.

With regard to this clone: The sample contains more than one DNA sequence encoding this CDR3. The chain joins TRBV19 to TRBJ2-4; no clear D gene. The CDR3 spans 14 residues. Trimming left V 3 bases short and J 4 bases short, with 10 bases between. From germline, CDR1 is LNHDA and CDR2 SQIVND (reference sequence). This CDR3 reads CASSILGQKNIQYF. The CDR3 DNA reads TGTGCCAGTAGTATTTTGGGCCAGAAAAACATTCAGTACTTC.

V usage is TRBV6-6 and J usage is TRBJ1-2, with 11 bases identical to TRBD1. Germline values: CDR1 MNHNY, CDR2 SVGAGI (reference sequence). The CDR3 has 12 amino acids. With V trimmed by 6 bases and J by 6 bases, 0 bases remained unmatched. CDR3 sequence: CASRGQGDGYTF. In DNA, the CDR3 is TGTGCCAGCAGGGGACAGGGGGATGGCTACACCTTC.

This chain uses TRBV10-1 with TRBJ1-6, with D possibly TRBD1 on 5 matching bases. CDR1 and CDR2 from the germline V gene are WNHNN and SYGVQD (reference sequence). This CDR3 spans 13 amino acids. V lost 5 bases and J 6 bases, leaving 8 bases between the germline ends. The DNA for the CDR3 is TGCGCCAGCAGTCCCGGGGCTAATTCACCCCTCCACTTT. This encodes CASSPGANSPLHF.

This chain links TRBV6-4 with TRBJ2-2; 12 bases map to TRBD2. Germline lookup yields CDR1 MRHNA and CDR2 SNTAGT. CDR3 size: 15 residues. Trimming cost V 4 bases and J 5 bases; bases outside gene matches: 2. The DNA for the CDR3 is TGTGCCAGCAGTGCCGGGACTAGCGGGACCGGGGAGCTGTTTTTT. It yields the protein CASSAGTSGTGELFF.

As regards this clone: This same CDR3 is encoded by further DNA sequences in the sample. The rearrangement joins TRBV25-1 to TRBJ1-2; 8 bases line up with TRBD1. J was trimmed by 7 bases and V by 2 bases; bases with no gene match: 6. The CDR3 covers 14 residues. The germline gives CDR1 MGHDK, CDR2 SYGVNS. The CDR3 loop is CASSEGQGASGYTF. The CDR3 DNA reads TGTGCCAGCAGTGAAGGGCAGGGGGCCTCTGGCTACACCTTC.

The V call is TRBV11-2, the J call TRBJ2-5, with D unresolved. This CDR3 region has 15 residues. Germline V gene lookup returns CDR1 SGHAT and CDR2 FQNNGV. V was clipped by 4 bases and J by 5 bases, with 17 bases between them. CDR3 amino acids: CASSSGRAPRETQYF. The CDR3 DNA is TGTGCCAGCAGCTCAGGTCGAGCCCCCCGGGAGACCCAGTACTTC.

The chain is built from TRBV2 and TRBJ2-1; perhaps D is TRBD1 or TRBD2 (7 bases each). CDR3 length: 16 amino acids. Germline-derived CDR1 and CDR2 are SNHLY and FYNNEI. The V gene lost 4 bases and the J gene lost 1 base, with 14 bases spanning the gap. This CDR3 reads CASSAGGVLSYNEQFF. The CDR3 DNA reads as TGTGCCAGCAGTGCAGGGGGGGTTTTATCCTACAATGAGCAGTTCTTC.

CDR3 coding DNA: TGTGCCAGCAGCCAAGATCGTTCTTCACCCCTCCACTTT. It encodes CASSQDRSSPLHF. The chain couples TRBV14 to TRBJ1-6, with D uncertain. V lost 0 bases, J lost 9 bases, and 6 bases lay in between. The germline V gene has CDR1 SGHDN and CDR2 FVKESK. This CDR3 contains 13 residues.

This rearrangement joins TRBV6-4 to TRBJ1-2; 8 nucleotides match TRBD1. Per germline, CDR1 MRHNA and CDR2 SNTAGT. The CDR3 is 13 amino acids. After removal of 6 bases from V and 4 bases from J, the junction contained 4 bases not matched to a gene. The CDR3 coding sequence is TGTGCCAGCAGGGATACAGGGGGCTATGGCTACACCTTC. Amino acids: CASRDTGGYGYTF.

This clone came up a few times. This chain joins TRBV19 and TRBJ1-2, with 7 bases aligning to TRBD1. This CDR3 has 14 amino acids. The germline V gene encodes CDR1 LNHDA and CDR2 SQIVND (reference sequence). The ends lost 3 bases at V and 2 bases at J; junction bases unmatched: 3. CDR3 loop: CASSMGGGNYGYTF. For the CDR3, the DNA is TGTGCCAGTAGTATGGGAGGGGGCAACTATGGCTACACCTTC. Looking up the rest from reference TRBV19 and TRBJ1-2 gives the full variable domain: DGGITQSPKYLFRKEGQNVTLSCEQNLNHDAMYWYRQDPGQGLRLIYYSQIVNDFQKGDIAEGYSVSREKKESFPLTVTSAQKNPTAFYLCASSMGGGNYGYTFGSGTRLTVV.

The rearrangement links TRBV10-3 to TRBJ2-2, with D possibly called TRBD1 or TRBD2 (5 bases each). V was pared by 2 bases and J by 5 bases, with 12 bases between. The germline CDR1 and CDR2 sequences are ENHRY and SYGVKD. The CDR3 is made up of 15 amino acids. DNA for the CDR3: TGTGCCATCAGTGAGGATCGTGGGGGTACCGGGGAGCTGTTTTTT. This translates into CAISEDRGGTGELFF.

As for this clone: Other DNA sequences within the sample encode an identical CDR3. The chain has TRBV7-2 and TRBJ2-7; 12 bases map to TRBD2. This CDR3 has 14 amino acids. Germline assignment: CDR1 SGHTA and CDR2 FQGNSA. Losses at the gene ends were 4 bases for V and 2 bases for J; bases not matched to a gene: 0. The CDR3 DNA sequence: TGTGCCAGCAGCTCTAGCGGGGGGGCCTACGAGCAGTACTTC. Its translation is CASSSSGGAYEQYF.

Note on this clone: The sample carries other DNA sequences with the same CDR3. This chain joins TRBV20-1 and TRBJ2-7, with D perhaps TRBD1 or TRBD2 (5 bases each). V shed 6 bases and J shed 3 bases, with 6 bases lying between them. The V gene's germline CDR1 is DFQATT and CDR2 SNEGSKA (reference sequence). The CDR3 spans 10 residues. CDR3 in amino acids: CSAGDYEQYF. The CDR3 DNA sequence: TGCAGTGCGGGGGACTACGAGCAGTACTTC.

As DNA, the CDR3 is TGCGCCAGCAGCTTGGATTTCGGGTTCTTTGGACAGGGCCCGAACACTGAAGCTTTCTTT. This encodes CASSLDFGFFGQGPNTEAFF. The chain combines TRBV5-1 with TRBJ1-1; 8 positions match TRBD1. Germline V CDR1 and CDR2: SGHRS, YFSETQ. V lost 0 bases, J lost 1 base, and 17 bases stayed unmatched. The CDR3 length is 20 residues.

This chain's CDR3 is CASSQTTDYGYTF. CDR3 sequence (DNA): TGCGCCAGCAGCCAGACGACCGATTATGGCTACACCTTC. The gene calls are TRBV4-1 and TRBJ1-2; D unresolved. V lost 3 bases to trimming and J lost 5 bases, with 10 bases between them. Germline CDR1 reads MGHRA; CDR2 reads YSYEKL. The CDR3 contains 13 residues.

V gene TRBV4-1 combines with J gene TRBJ2-5; D not resolved. This CDR3 contains 14 residues. The germline V gene encodes CDR1 MGHRA and CDR2 YSYEKL. Trimming removed 1 base at V and 1 base at J, with 7 bases between. The CDR3 sequence: CASSQGRIQETQYF. The DNA for the CDR3 is TGCGCCAGCAGCCAAGGCCGGATCCAAGAGACCCAGTACTTC.

The count of this clone is one. The chain combines TRBV7-2 with TRBJ1-3; perhaps TRBD1 as D (5 bases). The CDR3 has 16 residues. The V end was cut by 11 bases, the J end by 0 bases, with 20 bases between. Germline-derived CDR1 and CDR2 are SGHTA and FQGNSA. The CDR3 is CASGESPANSGNTIYF. The CDR3 DNA reads as TGTGCCTCGGGGGAGAGTCCGGCGAACTCTGGAAACACCATATATTTT. Together with reference TRBV7-2 and TRBJ1-3, the CDR3 gives the full variable domain: GAGVSQSPSNKVTEKGKDVELRCDPISGHTALYWYRQSLGQGLEFLIYFQGNSAPDKSGLPSDRFSAERTGGSVSTLTIQRTQQEDSAVYLCASGESPANSGNTIYFGEGSWLTVV.

The chain links TRBV6-5 to TRBJ1-4, with D uncertain. V was pared by 6 bases and J by 14 bases, with 19 bases between. This CDR3 spans 13 amino acids. The V gene's germline CDR1 is MNHEY and CDR2 SVGAGI. CDR3 sequence: CASSKERLRDLFF. In DNA form, the CDR3 reads TGTGCCAGCAGCAAGGAACGGTTAAGGGATCTGTTTTTT.